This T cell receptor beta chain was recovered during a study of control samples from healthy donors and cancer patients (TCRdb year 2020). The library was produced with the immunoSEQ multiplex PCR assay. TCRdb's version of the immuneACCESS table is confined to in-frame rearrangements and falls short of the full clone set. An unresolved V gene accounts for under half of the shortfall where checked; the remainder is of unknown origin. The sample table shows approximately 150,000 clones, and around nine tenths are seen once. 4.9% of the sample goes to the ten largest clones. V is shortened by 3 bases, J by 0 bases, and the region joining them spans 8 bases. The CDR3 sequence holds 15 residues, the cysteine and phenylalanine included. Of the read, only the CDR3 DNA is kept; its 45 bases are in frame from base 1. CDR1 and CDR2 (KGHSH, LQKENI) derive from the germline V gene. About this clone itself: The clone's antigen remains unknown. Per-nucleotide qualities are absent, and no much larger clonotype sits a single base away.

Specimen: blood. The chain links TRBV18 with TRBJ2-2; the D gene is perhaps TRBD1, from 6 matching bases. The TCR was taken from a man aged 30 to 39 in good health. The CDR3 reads CASSPRQANTGELFF. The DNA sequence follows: TGTGCCAGCTCACCTCGACAGGCGAACACCGGGGAGCTGTTTTTT.